One and the same sample provided the 14 T cell receptor beta chains below, sequenced in a study of control samples from healthy donors and cancer patients. Some clones are missing from TCRdb's copy, which holds only in-frame ones; the method was immunoSEQ multiplex PCR. The table lists some 94,000 clones, about 89% of them singletons. The sequenced material came from PBMCs. The receptor set was obtained from a woman in her forties or fifties with colorectal cancer.

The chain employs TRBV7-9 and TRBJ2-1, with D possibly matching TRBD2 (5 bases). CDR3 length: 16 residues. V dropped 5 bases and J dropped 0 bases, with 14 bases sitting between them. Looked up from germline, CDR1 is SEHNR and CDR2 is FQNEAQ (reference sequence). DNA of the CDR3: TGTGCCAGCAGCGATTCGACTACCAGCTCCTACAATGAGCAGTTCTTC. It specifies CASSDSTTSSYNEQFF.

This clone was observed a few times. The chain recombines TRBV5-1 with TRBJ2-7, with TRBD2 as a possible D gene (6 bases). V lost 9 bases and J lost 4, with 11 bases in between. CDR3 length equals 11 residues. Germline CDR1 is SGHRS and CDR2 is YFSETQ. The CDR3 DNA reads as TGCGCCACCCCTGGGAGGTACGAGCAGTACGTC. Its translation is CATPGRYEQYV.

V and J are TRBV7-2 and TRBJ1-5, with unresolved D. This CDR3 comprises 13 residues. The V gene's germline CDR1 is SGHTA and CDR2 FQGNSA. Trimming left V 1 base short and J 6 bases short, with 7 bases between. This CDR3 reads CASSLVIGQPQHF. As DNA, the CDR3 is TGTGCCAGCAGCTTAGTCATAGGTCAGCCCCAGCATTTT.

The rearrangement links TRBV28 to TRBJ2-7, with TRBD2 matching 8 bases. The CDR3 consists of 14 residues. The junction had 9 bases not matched to a gene; V was cut back by 7 bases and J by 4 bases. Per germline, CDR1 MDHEN and CDR2 SYDVKM. CDR3 coding DNA: TGTGCCAGCACCCCGGGGGGGACCGAATACGAGCAGTACGTC. This sequence encodes CASTPGGTEYEQYV.

This chain joins TRBV7-9 and TRBJ2-7; D is undetermined. Germline assignment: CDR1 SEHNR and CDR2 FQNEAQ (reference sequence). CDR3 size: 13 residues. Trimming shortened V by 3 bases and J by 1 base, and 7 bases separated the two germline ends. In DNA, the CDR3 is TGTGCCAGCAGCTTTCAAGGATCCTACGAGCAGTACGTC. This codes for CASSFQGSYEQYV.

This rearrangement joins TRBV19 to TRBJ1-1; D possibly corresponds to TRBD1 (6 bases). V lost 5 bases and J 0 bases, leaving 10 bases between the germline ends. Per germline, CDR1 LNHDA and CDR2 SQIVND (reference sequence). This CDR3 comprises 14 residues. This CDR3 is CASSQDRLNTEAFF. The CDR3 DNA reads TGTGCCAGTAGTCAGGACAGACTGAACACTGAAGCTTTCTTT.

The rearrangement links TRBV27 to TRBJ1-1; tentatively, D is TRBD1 (6 bases). The CDR3 spans 14 residues. The germline CDR1 and CDR2 sequences are MNHEY and SMNVEV (reference sequence). Trimming took 2 bases from V and 4 from J, leaving 11 bases between them. For the CDR3, the DNA is TGTGCCAGCAGTTTAAATAGGGGGGTCACTGAAGCTTTCTTT. Translated: CASSLNRGVTEAFF.

This chain uses TRBV30 with TRBJ1-5, with a weak D call TRBD1 (5 bases). Germline V CDR1 and CDR2: GTSNPN, SVGIG (reference sequence). The CDR3 runs to 12 residues. The V and J ends lost 5 bases and 5 bases respectively, with 10 bases between them. The CDR3 reads CAWDQGYQPQHF. In DNA form, the CDR3 reads TGTGCCTGGGATCAGGGTTATCAGCCCCAGCATTTT.

The chain carries TRBV19 and TRBJ2-3; TRBD2 is a possible D gene (7 bases). V lost 7 bases, J lost 0 bases, and 14 bases lay in between. The germline V gene encodes CDR1 LNHDA and CDR2 SQIVND (reference sequence). This CDR3 has 15 residues. CDR3 bases: TGTGCCAGTACCTTGGGGGGGGCCAGCACAGATACGCAGTATTTT. Amino acids: CASTLGGASTDTQYF.

As DNA, the CDR3 is TGTGCCACCAGCCTCGCAGGGGGCAGGAACACCGGGGAGCTGTTTTTT. It codes for CATSLAGGRNTGELFF. V and J are TRBV24-1 and TRBJ2-2, with 8 bases that match TRBD1. V was clipped by 7 bases and J by 1 base; unmatched bases: 7. The CDR3 runs to 16 residues. CDR1 is KGHDR, CDR2 SFDVKD, per germline.

The chain has TRBV24-1 and TRBJ2-3, with D possibly being TRBD2 (6 bases). Germline-derived CDR1 and CDR2 are KGHDR and SFDVKD. This CDR3 comprises 15 residues. The ends were cut back, 7 bases at V and 8 bases at J, with 21 bases in the middle. CDR3 bases: TGTGCCACCAGCCCCAGGGACTTCCCAGCGGGTACGCAGTATTTT. Amino acids: CATSPRDFPAGTQYF.

The gene calls are TRBV28 and TRBJ2-3, with 8 positions matching TRBD2. Trimming cost V 5 bases and J 6 bases; bases outside gene matches: 7. This CDR3 has 14 residues. From germline, CDR1 is MDHEN and CDR2 SYDVKM. CDR3 DNA: TGTGCCAGCAGTCCCCCCGGGGGGGAGGATACGCAGTATTTT. As protein: CASSPPGGEDTQYF.

For this clone: This CDR3 is also generated by other DNA sequences in the sample. Here the CDR3 DNA reads TGTGCCAGCAGTTTGGGCGGGGCGGGAACAGATACGCAGTATTTT. It specifies CASSLGGAGTDTQYF. V usage is TRBV28 and J usage is TRBJ2-3, with D possibly matching TRBD2 (6 bases). CDR1 and CDR2 from the germline V gene are MDHEN and SYDVKM. Between the trimmed V and J ends, which lost 3 bases and 3 bases, there was a span of 13 bases. The CDR3 spans 15 residues.

CDR3 sequence: CASSQGGRDGYTF. The DNA of the CDR3 is TGTGCCAGCAGCCAAGGGGGAAGGGACGGCTACACCTTC. The chain recombines TRBV3-1 (or the pseudogene TRBV3-2) with TRBJ1-2; the D gene is possibly TRBD1 (5 bases). V dropped 1 base and J dropped 8 bases, with 11 bases sitting between them. This CDR3 comprises 13 residues. Germline lookup yields CDR1 LGHDT and CDR2 YNNKEL (reference sequence).